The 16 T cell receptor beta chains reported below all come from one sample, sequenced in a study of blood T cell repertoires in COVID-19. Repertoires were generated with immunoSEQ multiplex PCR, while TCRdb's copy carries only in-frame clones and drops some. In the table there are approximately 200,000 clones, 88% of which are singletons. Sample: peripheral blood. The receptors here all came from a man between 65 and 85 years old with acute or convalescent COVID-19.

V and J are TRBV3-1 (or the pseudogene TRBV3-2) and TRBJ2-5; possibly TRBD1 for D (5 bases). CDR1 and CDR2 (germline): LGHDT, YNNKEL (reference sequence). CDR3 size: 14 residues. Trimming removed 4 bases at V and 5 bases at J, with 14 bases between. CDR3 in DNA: TGTGCCAGCAGCCCTCCAGGGTTTGTGGAGACCCAGTACTTC. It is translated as CASSPPGFVETQYF.

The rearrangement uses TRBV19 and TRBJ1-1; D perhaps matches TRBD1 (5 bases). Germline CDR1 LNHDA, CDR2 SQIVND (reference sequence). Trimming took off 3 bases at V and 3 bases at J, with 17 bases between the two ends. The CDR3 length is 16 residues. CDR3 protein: CASSIGHLNRDTEAFF. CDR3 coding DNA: TGTGCCAGTAGTATTGGACACCTCAATCGGGACACTGAAGCTTTCTTT.

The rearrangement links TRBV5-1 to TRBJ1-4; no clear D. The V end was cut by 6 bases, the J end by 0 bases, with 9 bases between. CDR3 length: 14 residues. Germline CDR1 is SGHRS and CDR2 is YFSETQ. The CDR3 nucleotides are TGCGCCAGCAAGGAGCAATCAACTAATGAAAAACTGTTTTTT. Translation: CASKEQSTNEKLFF. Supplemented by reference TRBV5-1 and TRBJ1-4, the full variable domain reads KAGVTQTPRYLIKTRGQQVTLSCSPISGHRSVSWYQQTPGQGLQFLFEYFSETQRNKGNFPGRFSGRQFSNSRSEMNVSTLELGDSALYLCASKEQSTNEKLFFGSGTQLSVL.

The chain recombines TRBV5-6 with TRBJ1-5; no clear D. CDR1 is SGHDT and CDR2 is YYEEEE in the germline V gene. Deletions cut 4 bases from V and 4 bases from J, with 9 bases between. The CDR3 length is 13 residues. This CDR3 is CASSLRRNQPQHF. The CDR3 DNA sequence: TGTGCCAGCAGCCTGCGTCGGAATCAGCCCCAGCATTTT.

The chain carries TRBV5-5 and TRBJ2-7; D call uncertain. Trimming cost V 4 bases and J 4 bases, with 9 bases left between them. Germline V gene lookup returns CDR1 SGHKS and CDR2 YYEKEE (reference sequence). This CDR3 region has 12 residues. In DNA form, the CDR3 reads TGTGCCAGCAGCACTTTTAAGTACGAGCAGTACTTC. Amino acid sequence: CASSTFKYEQYF.

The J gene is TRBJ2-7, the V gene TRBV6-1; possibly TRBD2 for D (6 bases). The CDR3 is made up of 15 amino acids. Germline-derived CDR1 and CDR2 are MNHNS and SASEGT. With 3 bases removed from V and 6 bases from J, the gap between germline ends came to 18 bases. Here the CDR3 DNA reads TGTGCCAGCAGTGATAAGGTAGGATGGGGAGGCGAGCAGTACTTC. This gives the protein CASSDKVGWGGEQYF.

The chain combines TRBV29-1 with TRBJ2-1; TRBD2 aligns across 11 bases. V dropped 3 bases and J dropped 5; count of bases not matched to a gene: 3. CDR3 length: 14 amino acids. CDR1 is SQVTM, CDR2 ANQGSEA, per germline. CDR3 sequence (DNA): TGCAGCGTTGATAGCGGGAGGGCCCACAATGAGCAGTTCTTC. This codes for CSVDSGRAHNEQFF.

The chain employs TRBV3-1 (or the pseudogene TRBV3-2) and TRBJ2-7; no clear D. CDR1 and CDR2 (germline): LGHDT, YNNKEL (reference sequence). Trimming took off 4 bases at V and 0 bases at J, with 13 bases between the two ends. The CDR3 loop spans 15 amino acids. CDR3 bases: TGTGCCAGCAGCCCCTCCGCGTTGAGCTCCTACGAGCAGTACTTC. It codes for CASSPSALSSYEQYF.

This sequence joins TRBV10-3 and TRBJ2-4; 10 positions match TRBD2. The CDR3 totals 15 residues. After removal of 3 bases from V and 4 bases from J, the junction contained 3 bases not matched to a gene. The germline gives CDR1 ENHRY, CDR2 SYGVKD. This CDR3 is CAISEETSGKNIQYF. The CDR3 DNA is TGTGCCATCAGTGAAGAGACTAGCGGGAAAAACATTCAGTACTTC.

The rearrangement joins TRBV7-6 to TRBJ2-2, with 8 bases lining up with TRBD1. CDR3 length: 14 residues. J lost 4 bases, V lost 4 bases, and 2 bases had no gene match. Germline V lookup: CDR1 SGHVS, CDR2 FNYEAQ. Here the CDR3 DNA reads TGTGCCAGCAGCTGGACAGGGAGCACCGGGGAGCTGTTTTTT. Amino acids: CASSWTGSTGELFF.

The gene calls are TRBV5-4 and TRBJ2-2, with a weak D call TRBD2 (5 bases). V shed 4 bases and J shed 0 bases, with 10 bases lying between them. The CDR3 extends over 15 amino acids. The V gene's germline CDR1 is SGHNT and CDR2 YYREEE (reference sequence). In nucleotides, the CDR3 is TGTGCCAGCAGCCGGGCAGCGGCGAACACCGGGGAGCTGTTTTTT. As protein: CASSRAAANTGELFF.

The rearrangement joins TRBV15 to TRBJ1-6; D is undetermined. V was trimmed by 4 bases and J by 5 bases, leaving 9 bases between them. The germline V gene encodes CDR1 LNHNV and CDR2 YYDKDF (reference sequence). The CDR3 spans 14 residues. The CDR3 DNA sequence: TGTGCCACCAGCACGGAGAGGAATAATTCACCCCTCCACTTT. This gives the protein CATSTERNNSPLHF. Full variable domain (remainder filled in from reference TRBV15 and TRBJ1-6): DAMVIQNPRYQVTQFGKPVTLSCSQTLNHNVMYWYQQKSSQAPKLLFHYYDKDFNNEADTPDNFQSRRPNTSFCFLDIRSPGLGDTAMYLCATSTERNNSPLHFGNGTRLTVT.

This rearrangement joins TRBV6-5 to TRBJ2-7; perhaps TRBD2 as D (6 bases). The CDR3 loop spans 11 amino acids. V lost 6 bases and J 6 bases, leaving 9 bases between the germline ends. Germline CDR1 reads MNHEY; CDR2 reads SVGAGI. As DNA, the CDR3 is TGTGCCAGCAGCCACGGGGGCGAGCAGTACTTC. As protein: CASSHGGEQYF.

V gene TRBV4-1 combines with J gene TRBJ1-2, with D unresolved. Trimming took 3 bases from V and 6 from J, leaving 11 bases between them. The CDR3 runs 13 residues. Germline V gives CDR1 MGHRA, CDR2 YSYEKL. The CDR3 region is CASSHPAGNGYTF. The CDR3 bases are TGCGCCAGCAGCCATCCCGCGGGGAATGGCTACACCTTC.

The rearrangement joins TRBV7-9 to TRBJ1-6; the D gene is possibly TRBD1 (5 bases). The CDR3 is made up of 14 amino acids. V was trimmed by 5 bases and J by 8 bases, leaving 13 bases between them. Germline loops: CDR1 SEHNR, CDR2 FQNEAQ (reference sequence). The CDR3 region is CASSHTGGDSPLHF. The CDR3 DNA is TGTGCCAGCAGCCATACGGGGGGTGATTCACCCCTCCACTTT. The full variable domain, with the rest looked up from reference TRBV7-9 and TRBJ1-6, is DTGVSQNPRHKITKRGQNVTFRCDPISEHNRLYWYRQTLGQGPEFLTYFQNEAQLEKSRLLSDRFSAERPKGSFSTLEIQRTEQGDSAMYLCASSHTGGDSPLHFGNGTRLTVT.

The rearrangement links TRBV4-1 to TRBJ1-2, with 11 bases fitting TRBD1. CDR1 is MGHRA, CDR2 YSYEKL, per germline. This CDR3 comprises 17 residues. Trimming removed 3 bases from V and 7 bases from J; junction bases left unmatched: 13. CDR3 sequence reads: CASSQTPRDRGYVGYTF. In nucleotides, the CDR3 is TGCGCCAGCAGCCAGACACCTCGGGACAGGGGGTACGTTGGCTACACCTTC.